The clone carrying this T cell receptor (beta chain) came up a few times. Its antigen is unidentified. This entry belongs to a study of T cells in Graves' hyperthyroidism and ophthalmopathy. Study-wide results and caveats: A 13 V-J model separated ophthalmopathy from stable hyperthyroidism.

Germline lookup yields CDR1 SGHRS and CDR2 YFSETQ. The ends were cut back, 0 bases at V and 9 bases at J, with 15 bases in the middle. The CDR3 sequence is 15 residues long. The source material, RNA transcripts, was used to amplify TCR beta CDR3 regions. The HTBI primer set served for first-round RT-PCR of the TCR CDR3. One entry per CDR3 protein, called by TCRdb with MiXCR from the multiplex PCR reads. The table includes about 460,000 distinct CDR3 sequences, 20% to 25% detected once. Used for diagnoses were clinical symptoms, serum thyroxine and TRAb, thyroid ultrasound and orbital computed tomography. Using more than 7.5 ml of fresh peripheral blood, PBMCs were prepared.

The chain couples TRBV5-1 to TRBJ2-2; D is perhaps TRBD1 (5 bases). The source material was blood. This receptor was taken from a woman aged 70-85 years with Graves' ophthalmopathy. The CDR3 protein is CASSLEVTDGRELFF. The CDR3 nucleotides read TGCGCCAGCAGCTTGGAGGTGACAGACGGGCGGGAGCTGTTTTTT.